These T cell receptor beta chains were read from a single sample in a study of fetal regulatory T cell absence and autoimmunity. TCRdb's copy holds only in-frame clones and misses some; the assay was immunoSEQ multiplex PCR. Here the sample spans approximately 46,000 clones, roughly four fifths being singletons. Sequencing was performed on cord blood. Receptors originate from a newborn boy with IPEX syndrome. Each CDR3 is given with its conserved first and last residue. The order of the fields is V gene, D gene, J gene, clone size, CDR3 DNA, CDR3 protein. A D gene is named only where the DNA matches it firmly. Clone size, where shown, is once, few, many, or a class for clones that have expanded.

V gene: TRBV7-9; D gene: .; J gene: TRBJ2-3; clone size: .; CDR3 DNA: TGTGCCAGCAGCCCGGGTGCGACTACGCAGTATTTT; CDR3 protein: CASSPGATTQYF
V gene: TRBV12-1; D gene: .; J gene: TRBJ2-1; clone size: .; CDR3 DNA: TGTGCCAGCAGCTGGGGACTAGCGGACTACAATGAGCAGTTCTTC; CDR3 protein: CASSWGLADYNEQFF
V gene: TRBV7-8; D gene: TRBD2; J gene: TRBJ2-1; clone size: .; CDR3 DNA: TGTGCCAGCAGCTTAGCCAATTTGGGACTAGCGGGCCCCATGGGCTACAATGAGCAGTTCTTC; CDR3 protein: CASSLANLGLAGPMGYNEQFF
V gene: TRBV2; D gene: .; J gene: TRBJ1-3; clone size: .; CDR3 DNA: TGTGCCAGCATACGAAACACCATATATTTT; CDR3 protein: CASIRNTIYF
V gene: TRBV12-5; D gene: .; J gene: TRBJ2-1; clone size: .; CDR3 DNA: TGTGCTAGTGGTCCTACTAGCTACAATGAGCAGTTCTTC; CDR3 protein: CASGPTSYNEQFF
V gene: TRBV2; D gene: .; J gene: TRBJ1-2; clone size: few; CDR3 DNA: TGTGCCAGCAGTGAAGAGGGGACGGCTAATGGCTACACCTTC; CDR3 protein: CASSEEGTANGYTF
V gene: TRBV6-1; D gene: TRBD2; J gene: TRBJ2-3; clone size: .; CDR3 DNA: TGTGCCAGCAGTGAAAGGCTAGCGGGAGTGGATACGCAGTATTTT; CDR3 protein: CASSERLAGVDTQYF
V gene: TRBV28; D gene: .; J gene: TRBJ1-2; clone size: .; CDR3 DNA: TGTGCCAGCAGTTTCAGGGGCTATGGCTACACCTTC; CDR3 protein: CASSFRGYGYTF
V gene: TRBV12-5; D gene: .; J gene: TRBJ1-1; clone size: .; CDR3 DNA: TGTGCTAGTGGCCCCTGGAACACTGAAGCTTTCTTT; CDR3 protein: CASGPWNTEAFF
V gene: TRBV5-4; D gene: .; J gene: TRBJ1-1; clone size: .; CDR3 DNA: TGTGCCAGCAGCTTGGTCGGGGGGAACACTGAAGCTTTCTTT; CDR3 protein: CASSLVGGNTEAFF
V gene: TRBV7-5; D gene: .; J gene: TRBJ2-7; clone size: .; CDR3 DNA: TGTGTCAGAAGCTTAACCAGGCCCCACGAGCAGTACTTC; CDR3 protein: CVRSLTRPHEQYF
V gene: TRBV5-1; D gene: TRBD2; J gene: TRBJ2-1; clone size: .; CDR3 DNA: TGCGCCAGCAGGGATACTAGCGGGAGGAATGAGCAGTTCTTC; CDR3 protein: CASRDTSGRNEQFF
V gene: TRBV27; D gene: .; J gene: TRBJ1-2; clone size: once; CDR3 DNA: TGTGCCAGCAGTTCAGGGTTTGGCTACACCTTC; CDR3 protein: CASSSGFGYTF
V gene: TRBV4-1; D gene: .; J gene: TRBJ1-3; clone size: .; CDR3 DNA: TGCGCCAGCAGCCAAGACAGGACAGTGACCTCTGGAAACACCATATATTTT; CDR3 protein: CASSQDRTVTSGNTIYF
V gene: TRBV2; D gene: TRBD2; J gene: TRBJ2-1; clone size: .; CDR3 DNA: TGTGCCAGCAGGATGCGGACTAGCGGGAGGAACCTCTACAATGAGCAGTTCTTC; CDR3 protein: CASRMRTSGRNLYNEQFF
V gene: TRBV9; D gene: .; J gene: TRBJ2-1; clone size: .; CDR3 DNA: TGTGCCAGCAGGGGCAATGAGCAGTTCTTC; CDR3 protein: CASRGNEQFF
V gene: TRBV2; D gene: TRBD1; J gene: TRBJ2-4; clone size: .; CDR3 DNA: TGTGCCAGCGCCCGGACAGGGGGCGCGAACATTCAGTACTTC; CDR3 protein: CASARTGGANIQYF
V gene: TRBV30; D gene: TRBD1; J gene: TRBJ2-3; clone size: .; CDR3 DNA: TGTGCCCTATCGACAGGGGCAGATACGCAGTATTTT; CDR3 protein: CALSTGADTQYF
V gene: TRBV27; D gene: .; J gene: TRBJ2-1; clone size: once; CDR3 DNA: TGTGCCAGCAGTTTGGGCTCCTACAATGAGCAGTTCTTC; CDR3 protein: CASSLGSYNEQFF
V gene: TRBV19; D gene: .; J gene: TRBJ2-2; clone size: .; CDR3 DNA: TGTGCCAGTAGGTTACCTGGGAGCACCGGGGAGCTGTTTTTT; CDR3 protein: CASRLPGSTGELFF
V gene: TRBV7-2; D gene: TRBD2; J gene: TRBJ2-5; clone size: .; CDR3 DNA: TGTGCCAGCAGCTTCGGACTAGCGGGAGAGACCCAGTACTTC; CDR3 protein: CASSFGLAGETQYF
V gene: TRBV7-2; D gene: .; J gene: TRBJ2-2; clone size: few; CDR3 DNA: TGTGCCAGCAGCTTAGGCGGGGCAGGCGGGGAGCTGTTTTTT; CDR3 protein: CASSLGGAGGELFF
V gene: TRBV7-9; D gene: .; J gene: TRBJ2-3; clone size: .; CDR3 DNA: TGTGCCAGCAGCTTTGGCGGACGCACAGATACGCAGTATTTT; CDR3 protein: CASSFGGRTDTQYF
V gene: TRBV6-5; D gene: TRBD1; J gene: TRBJ2-3; clone size: .; CDR3 DNA: TGTGCCAGCAGTTACTCACAGGGGGATAGCACAGATACGCAGTATTTT; CDR3 protein: CASSYSQGDSTDTQYF
V gene: TRBV5-6; D gene: .; J gene: TRBJ2-4; clone size: .; CDR3 DNA: TGTGCCAGCAGCTCAGGGGTGAGGGACATTCAGTACTTC; CDR3 protein: CASSSGVRDIQYF
V gene: TRBV10-3; D gene: TRBD1; J gene: TRBJ2-4; clone size: .; CDR3 DNA: TGTGCCATAGGGACAGGGGAGGACATTCAGTACTTC; CDR3 protein: CAIGTGEDIQYF
V gene: TRBV29-1; D gene: TRBD2; J gene: TRBJ2-5; clone size: .; CDR3 DNA: TGCAGCGTGTGGGGGGGAGAGACCCAGTACTTC; CDR3 protein: CSVWGGETQYF
V gene: TRBV6-1; D gene: .; J gene: TRBJ2-2; clone size: .; CDR3 DNA: TGTGCCAGCAGCCTTAACACCGGGGAGCTGTTTTTT; CDR3 protein: CASSLNTGELFF
V gene: TRBV19; D gene: .; J gene: TRBJ2-4; clone size: .; CDR3 DNA: TGTGCCAGTAGTATCGGAGGGGGCAAAAACATTCAGTACTTC; CDR3 protein: CASSIGGGKNIQYF
V gene: TRBV4-1; D gene: .; J gene: TRBJ1-2; clone size: .; CDR3 DNA: TGCGCCAGCAGCCGGTCGACTGGGGGGGGCTACACCTTC; CDR3 protein: CASSRSTGGGYTF
V gene: TRBV6-6; D gene: .; J gene: TRBJ1-6; clone size: .; CDR3 DNA: TGTGCCAGCAGTTTAACAGGGAGCTCCTATAATTCACCCCTCCACTTT; CDR3 protein: CASSLTGSSYNSPLHF
V gene: TRBV6-1; D gene: TRBD1; J gene: TRBJ2-3; clone size: .; CDR3 DNA: TGTGCCAGCAGTGGGGACAGGGAGTCAGATACGCAGTATTTT; CDR3 protein: CASSGDRESDTQYF
V gene: TRBV6-5; D gene: .; J gene: TRBJ1-5; clone size: .; CDR3 DNA: TGTGCCAGCAGTTCTGGACCTCCACAATACCAGCCCCAGCATTTT; CDR3 protein: CASSSGPPQYQPQHF
V gene: TRBV11-2; D gene: .; J gene: TRBJ2-2; clone size: .; CDR3 DNA: TGTGCCAGCAGCTTCAGGGGCACCGGGGAGCTGTTTTTT; CDR3 protein: CASSFRGTGELFF
V gene: TRBV7-2; D gene: .; J gene: TRBJ1-2; clone size: .; CDR3 DNA: TGTGCCAGCAGCCTTATATTGATCGGACAGCCCTACTATGGCTACACCTTC; CDR3 protein: CASSLILIGQPYYGYTF
V gene: TRBV6-1; D gene: TRBD2; J gene: TRBJ2-1; clone size: .; CDR3 DNA: TGTGCCAGCAGTGCTAGCGGGGGCAATTCGCCGTTCTTC; CDR3 protein: CASSASGGNSPFF
V gene: TRBV5-1; D gene: TRBD2; J gene: TRBJ2-3; clone size: .; CDR3 DNA: TGCGCCAGCTCTAGCGGGAGATTCAGCACAGATACGCAGTATTTT; CDR3 protein: CASSSGRFSTDTQYF
V gene: TRBV6-5; D gene: TRBD1; J gene: TRBJ1-1; clone size: .; CDR3 DNA: TGTGCCACCGGTACAGGGGTAGGAGGGAACACTGAAGCTTTCTTT; CDR3 protein: CATGTGVGGNTEAFF
V gene: TRBV27; D gene: TRBD1; J gene: TRBJ2-7; clone size: .; CDR3 DNA: TGTGCCAGCAGTCCAGCCGGGACAGGTCGCGAGCAGTACTTC; CDR3 protein: CASSPAGTGREQYF
V gene: TRBV20-1; D gene: .; J gene: TRBJ1-1; clone size: few; CDR3 DNA: TGCAGTGCTAGACAGAACACTGAAGCTTTCTTT; CDR3 protein: CSARQNTEAFF
V gene: TRBV7-9; D gene: .; J gene: TRBJ2-3; clone size: .; CDR3 DNA: TGTGCCAGCAGCTTAGCGGGAGGTTTGGGAGATACGCAGTATTTT; CDR3 protein: CASSLAGGLGDTQYF